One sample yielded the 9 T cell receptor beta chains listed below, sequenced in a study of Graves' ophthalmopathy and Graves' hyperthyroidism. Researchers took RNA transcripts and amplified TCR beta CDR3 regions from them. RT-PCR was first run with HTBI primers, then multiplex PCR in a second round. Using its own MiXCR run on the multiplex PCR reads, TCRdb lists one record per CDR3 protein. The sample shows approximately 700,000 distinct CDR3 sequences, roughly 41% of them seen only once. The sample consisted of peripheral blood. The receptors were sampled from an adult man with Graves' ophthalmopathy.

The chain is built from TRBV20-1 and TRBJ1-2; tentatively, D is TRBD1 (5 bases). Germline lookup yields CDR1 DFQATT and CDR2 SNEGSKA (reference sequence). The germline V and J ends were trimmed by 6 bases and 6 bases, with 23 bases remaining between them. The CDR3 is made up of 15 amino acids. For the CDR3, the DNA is TGCAGTGCCAGCAGCTCGACCGGGACGAAGGATGGCTACACCTTC. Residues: CSASSSTGTKDGYTF.

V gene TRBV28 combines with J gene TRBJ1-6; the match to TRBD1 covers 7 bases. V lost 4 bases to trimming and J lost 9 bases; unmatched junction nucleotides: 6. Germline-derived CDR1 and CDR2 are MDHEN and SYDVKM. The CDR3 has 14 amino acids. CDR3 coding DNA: TGTGCCAGCAGTTCTCGGACAGGTAGTTCACCCCTCCACTTT. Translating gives CASSSRTGSSPLHF. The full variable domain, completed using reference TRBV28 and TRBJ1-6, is DVKVTQSSRYLVKRTGEKVFLECVQDMDHENMFWYRQDPGLGLRLIYFSYDVKMKEKGDIPEGYSVSREKKERFSLILESASTNQTSMYLCASSSRTGSSPLHFGNGTRLTVT.

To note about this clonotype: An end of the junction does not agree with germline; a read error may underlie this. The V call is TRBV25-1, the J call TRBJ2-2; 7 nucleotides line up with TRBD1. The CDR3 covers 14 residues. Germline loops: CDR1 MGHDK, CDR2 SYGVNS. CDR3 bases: TGCGCCAGCGGTCGAGGGGGCGACACCGGGGAGCTGTTTTTT. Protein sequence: CASGRGGDTGELFF.

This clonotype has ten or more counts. The CDR3 DNA follows: TGTGCCAGCAGCGCTACAGAACATGGCTACACCTTC. It specifies CASSATEHGYTF. This sequence joins TRBV7-9 and TRBJ1-2; no clear D gene. Germline V gives CDR1 SEHNR, CDR2 FQNEAQ (reference sequence). V shed 5 bases and J shed 6 bases, with 10 bases lying between them. CDR3 length: 12 residues. Based on the CDR3 plus reference TRBV7-9 and TRBJ1-2, the full variable domain is DTGVSQNPRHKITKRGQNVTFRCDPISEHNRLYWYRQTLGQGPEFLTYFQNEAQLEKSRLLSDRFSAERPKGSFSTLEIQRTEQGDSAMYLCASSATEHGYTFGSGTRLTVV.

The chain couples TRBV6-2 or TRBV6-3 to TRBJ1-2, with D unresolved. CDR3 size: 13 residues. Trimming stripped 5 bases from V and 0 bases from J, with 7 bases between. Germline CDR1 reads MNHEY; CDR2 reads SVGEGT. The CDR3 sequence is CASSHPTNYGYTF. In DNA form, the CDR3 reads TGTGCCAGCAGTCACCCGACTAACTATGGCTACACCTTC.

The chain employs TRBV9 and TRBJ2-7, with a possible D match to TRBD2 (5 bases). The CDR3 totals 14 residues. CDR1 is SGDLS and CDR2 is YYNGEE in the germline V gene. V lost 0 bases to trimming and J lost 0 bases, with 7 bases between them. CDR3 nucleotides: TGTGCCAGCAGCGTAGGGAGGACCTCCTACGAGCAGTACTTC. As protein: CASSVGRTSYEQYF.

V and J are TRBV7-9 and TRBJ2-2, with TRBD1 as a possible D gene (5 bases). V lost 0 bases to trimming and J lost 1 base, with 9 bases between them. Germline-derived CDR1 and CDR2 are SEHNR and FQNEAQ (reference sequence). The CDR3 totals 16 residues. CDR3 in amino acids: CASSLAGGQNTGELFF. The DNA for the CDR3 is TGTGCCAGCAGCTTAGCTGGCGGACAGAACACCGGGGAGCTGTTTTTT.

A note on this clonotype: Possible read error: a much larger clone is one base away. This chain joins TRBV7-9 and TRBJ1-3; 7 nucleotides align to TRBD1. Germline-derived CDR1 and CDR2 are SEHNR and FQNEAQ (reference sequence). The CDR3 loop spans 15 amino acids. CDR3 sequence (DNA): TGTGCCAGCAGCACGCGACAGGGATCAGGAACCACCATATATTTT. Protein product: CASSTRQGSGTTIYF.

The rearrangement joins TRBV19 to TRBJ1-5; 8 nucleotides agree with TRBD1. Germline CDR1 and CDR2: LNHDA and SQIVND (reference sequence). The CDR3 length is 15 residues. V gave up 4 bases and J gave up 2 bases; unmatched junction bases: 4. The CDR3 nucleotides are TGTGCCAGTAGTACACTGACAGGGGGCAATCAGCCCCAGCATTTT. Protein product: CASSTLTGGNQPQHF.